The rows below give T cell receptor beta chains drawn from one sample of a study of shared clonotypes between healthy human individuals. The data were produced by immunoSEQ multiplex PCR, yet TCRdb's version contains in-frame clones alone and is incomplete. There are roughly 890,000 clones in the sample; 92% occur only once, and around 24% lies in the top ten. The sequencing input was naive CD8+ T cells sorted from blood. These TCRs come from a man aged 30 to 39 in good health. Both conserved end residues are part of each CDR3. The order of the fields is J gene, clone size, D gene, V gene, CDR3 DNA, CDR3 protein. A D gene is named only where the DNA matches it firmly. Only some rows state a clone size, as once, few, many or a class for expanded clones.

TRBJ2-3 | . | . | TRBV28 | TGTGCCAGCAGTTTCGATCGGACGGAGGCAGATACGCAGTATTTT | CASSFDRTEADTQYF
TRBJ1-1 | . | . | TRBV19 | TGTGCCACCCGAACCACTGAAGCTTTCTTT | CATRTTEAFF
TRBJ2-7 | . | TRBD2 | TRBV28 | TGTGCCAGCAGTTTATCCAATCCTCTAGCGGGAGGAGCCTACGAGCAGTACTTC | CASSLSNPLAGGAYEQYF
TRBJ2-1 | . | TRBD2 | TRBV28 | TGTGCCAGCAGTTTAGGGACTAGCGGGATTATCTCCTACAATGAGCAGTTCTTC | CASSLGTSGIISYNEQFF
TRBJ1-1 | . | . | TRBV2 | TGTGCCAGCGGGATGGACAGTTACACTGAAGCTTTCTTT | CASGMDSYTEAFF
TRBJ2-4 | once | . | TRBV5-1 | TGCGCCAGCAGCTTGGAGTCAGGGCTTGTTAGCATTCAGTACTTC | CASSLESGLVSIQYF
TRBJ2-5 | . | . | TRBV7-6 | TGTGCCAGCAGCTATACCGGGACGGCCCAAGAGACCCAGTACTTC | CASSYTGTAQETQYF
TRBJ2-7 | . | . | TRBV27 | TGTGCCAGCAGTACAGCGAGCTCCTACGAGCAGTACTTC | CASSTASSYEQYF
TRBJ2-3 | once | TRBD1 | TRBV27 | TGTGCCAGCAGTTTGGGGACAGGGGGAGCAGATACGCAGTATTTT | CASSLGTGGADTQYF
TRBJ2-7 | . | TRBD2 | TRBV27 | TGTGCCAGCAGCCCCGGGACTAGCGGTGCTTACGAGCAGTACTTC | CASSPGTSGAYEQYF
TRBJ2-3 | . | . | TRBV27 | TGTGCCAGCAGTTTATCAGTGTCGAACACAGATACGCAGTATTTT | CASSLSVSNTDTQYF
TRBJ2-3 | . | . | TRBV29-1 | TGCAGCGTTGAAGAGGGGGTGGGAGATACGCAGTATTTT | CSVEEGVGDTQYF
TRBJ2-6 | . | . | TRBV5-1 | TGCGCCAGCAGCTTCGATGGGGCCAACGTCCTGACTTTC | CASSFDGANVLTF
TRBJ2-2 | . | . | TRBV29-1 | TGCAGCGTTTTGGGGCGTAGAGGGGAGCTGTTTTTT | CSVLGRRGELFF
TRBJ2-7 | . | . | TRBV27 | TGTGCCAGCAGTTTAGAGGGGAACTACGAGCAGTACTTC | CASSLEGNYEQYF
TRBJ2-7 | . | . | TRBV4-3 | TGCGCCAGCAGCCAAGAGGCCCTTTCCTACGAGCAGTACTTC | CASSQEALSYEQYF
TRBJ2-7 | . | . | TRBV29-1 | TGCAGCGTTTTGGGAGGCCAAAACTCCTACGAGCAGTACTTC | CSVLGGQNSYEQYF
TRBJ2-5 | . | . | TRBV27 | TGTGCCAGCAGTCATCTAGCAGCACAAGAGACCCAGTACTTC | CASSHLAAQETQYF
TRBJ2-4 | . | . | TRBV6-5 | TGTGCCAGCAGTTACTTAGGGCCAAAAAACATTCAGTACTTC | CASSYLGPKNIQYF
TRBJ2-3 | . | . | TRBV7-6 | TGTGCCAGCAGCTTAGTAGGTCTATCCGCCGGAGATACGCAGTATTTT | CASSLVGLSAGDTQYF
TRBJ2-7 | . | . | TRBV2 | TGTGCCGGGAGGGGGAGTGCCTACGAGCAGTACTTC | CAGRGSAYEQYF
TRBJ2-7 | . | TRBD1 | TRBV28 | TGTGCCAGCAGCCGTGACAGGGGAGTAGCCTACGAGCAGTACTTC | CASSRDRGVAYEQYF
TRBJ1-1 | . | . | TRBV27 | TGTGCCAGCAGGAGATTGAACACTGAAGCTTTCTTT | CASRRLNTEAFF
TRBJ2-7 | once | . | TRBV5-5 | TGTGCCAGCGCAGGGGGGCTTACCTACGAGCAGTACTTC | CASAGGLTYEQYF
TRBJ1-5 | . | TRBD1 | TRBV6-1 | TGTGCCAGCAGCCGACAGGGGAGAGGCCAGCCCCAGCATTTT | CASSRQGRGQPQHF
TRBJ2-1 | . | TRBD1 | TRBV28 | TGTGCCAGCAGTCTGGGACAGGGGACCTACAATGAGCAGTTCTTC | CASSLGQGTYNEQFF
TRBJ2-1 | . | TRBD2 | TRBV9 | TGTGCCAGCAGCGTCAAGCGGGACGACAATGAGCAGTTCTTC | CASSVKRDDNEQFF
TRBJ1-1 | . | TRBD1 | TRBV28 | TGTGCCAGCAGCCGGTTCGGGACAGGTGGCATGCGGACTGAAGCTTTCTTT | CASSRFGTGGMRTEAFF
TRBJ2-5 | . | . | TRBV5-6 | TGTGCCAGCAGCGAATTATTACAACCGATGCCCCCCCAAGAGACCCAGTACTTC | CASSELLQPMPPQETQYF
TRBJ2-7 | . | . | TRBV28 | TGTGCCAGCAGTTTAGGTTTCGGCGGGCCCGCCTACGAGCAGTACTTC | CASSLGFGGPAYEQYF
TRBJ1-2 | once | . | TRBV23-1 | TGCGCCAGCAGTCAATCGATAATGTCGGGCAGGGTCCATGGCTACACCTTC | CASSQSIMSGRVHGYTF
TRBJ2-7 | once | TRBD2 | TRBV29-1 | TGCAGCGTCGAACTAGCGGGAGGGCCCTACGAGCAGTACTTC | CSVELAGGPYEQYF
TRBJ2-1 | . | . | TRBV9 | TGTGCCAGCAGCGTACTCGCGGGGGCCCAACCCAATGAGCAGTTCTTC | CASSVLAGAQPNEQFF
TRBJ2-7 | . | TRBD1 | TRBV5-6 | TGTGCCAGCGGCGTCGGGACAGGGGGCTACGAGCAGTACTTC | CASGVGTGGYEQYF
TRBJ2-5 | . | . | TRBV7-9 | TGTGCCAGCAGCTTATTAGCAGCCCAAGAGACCCAGTACTTC | CASSLLAAQETQYF
TRBJ2-1 | . | TRBD2 | TRBV11-2 | TGTGCCAGCAGCTCATTAGCGGGAGCGGATGAGCAGTTCTTC | CASSSLAGADEQFF
TRBJ2-1 | . | . | TRBV13 | TGTGCCAGCAGCTTAGGGGCGGGTGAGCAGTTCTTC | CASSLGAGEQFF
TRBJ2-1 | . | TRBD1 | TRBV10-3 | TGTGCCATCAGTGACGGGACAGGGTCCCGCAATGAGCAGTTCTTC | CAISDGTGSRNEQFF
TRBJ2-1 | once | . | TRBV27 | TGTGCCAGCAGTTTAGGACTATTCTCCTACAATGAGCAGTTCTTC | CASSLGLFSYNEQFF